These 21 T cell receptor beta chains came from one sample sequenced in a study of cytomegalovirus exposure and HLA in healthy donors. The PCR made use of 60 Vbeta and 13 Jbeta primers. Measured with immunoSEQ multiplex PCR; TCRdb has only the in-frame clones, and not every one. Of about 150,000 clones listed, 60% to 85% are singletons. The material sequenced was PBMCs. These receptor sequences come from a woman in her thirties or forties in good health and CMV-seronegative.

The CDR3 here is CASSRTGNNEQFF. CDR3 bases: TGTGCCAGCAGCCGGACAGGAAACAATGAGCAGTTCTTC. The chain has TRBV6-1 and TRBJ2-1; 7 bases match TRBD1. V was clipped by 6 bases and J by 5 bases; unmatched bases: 4. The CDR3 has 13 residues. Germline lookup yields CDR1 MNHNS and CDR2 SASEGT.

CDR3 sequence (DNA): TGTGCCAGCAGTCCCGCCGGGTCTGGTCAGCCCCAGCATTTT. Encoded protein: CASSPAGSGQPQHF. J is TRBJ1-5 and V is TRBV7-9, with D hard to call. Germline-derived CDR1 and CDR2 are SEHNR and FQNEAQ (reference sequence). V gave up 6 bases and J gave up 6 bases, with 15 bases separating them. This CDR3 is 14 amino acids long.

The rearrangement uses TRBV5-4 and TRBJ2-5, with D uncertain. Germline assignment: CDR1 SGHNT and CDR2 YYREEE (reference sequence). V lost 4 bases and J lost 7, with 14 bases in between. The CDR3 has 13 residues. CDR3 in DNA: TGTGCCAGCAGCGTGGACGGTTTGTGGACCCAGTACTTC. Amino acids: CASSVDGLWTQYF.

The rearrangement links TRBV27 to TRBJ2-7; weak D call: TRBD1 (6 bases). This CDR3 is 13 amino acids long. Germline V gene data show CDR1 as MNHEY and CDR2 as SMNVEV (reference sequence). The V end lost 5 bases, the J end lost 6 bases, and 14 bases lay between the germline ends. The CDR3 nucleotides read TGTGCCAGCAGTAACAGGGTCTCGGGCGAGCAGTACTTC. Translation: CASSNRVSGEQYF.

This chain links TRBV5-1 with TRBJ2-5, with a possible D match to TRBD2 (6 bases). Per the germline V gene, CDR1 is SGHRS and CDR2 is YFSETQ. The CDR3 is 13 amino acids. V shed 5 bases and J shed 5 bases, with 13 bases lying between them. CDR3 DNA sequence: TGCGCCAGCAGACAACGGGGGAGTGAGACCCAGTACTTC. Translating it yields CASRQRGSETQYF.

This chain connects TRBV11-2 to TRBJ2-3; D gene unclear. The germline V and J ends were trimmed by 1 base and 5 bases, with 13 bases remaining between them. Per the germline V gene, CDR1 is SGHAT and CDR2 is FQNNGV. The CDR3 loop spans 15 amino acids. This CDR3 is CASSLVYSLEDTQYF. The DNA for the CDR3 is TGTGCCAGCAGCTTAGTCTATAGCCTAGAAGATACGCAGTATTTT.

This chain links TRBV5-1 with TRBJ1-1, with 9 bases matching TRBD1. J lost 5 bases, V lost 4 bases, and 15 bases had no gene match. Germline V gene sequence: CDR1 SGHRS, CDR2 YFSETQ. The CDR3 spans 17 residues. The CDR3 region has the DNA TGCGCCAGCAGCCCCAGAGGACAGGGGATTGGGAGGACTGAAGCTTTCTTT. Residues: CASSPRGQGIGRTEAFF.

V is TRBV5-1 and J is TRBJ2-3, with D possibly being TRBD1 (5 bases). The CDR3 covers 17 residues. The germline gives CDR1 SGHRS, CDR2 YFSETQ. Trimming stripped 4 bases from V and 2 bases from J, with 20 bases between. The CDR3, as DNA: TGCGCCAGCAGCCCTGGACCGACACAGGTTTCCACAGATACGCAGTATTTT. Translation gives CASSPGPTQVSTDTQYF.

The rearrangement links TRBV7-9 to TRBJ2-7; D possibly corresponds to TRBD1 (6 bases). The V gene lost 1 base and the J gene lost 1 base, with 8 bases spanning the gap. The CDR3 length is 14 residues. Germline values: CDR1 SEHNR, CDR2 FQNEAQ (reference sequence). Here the CDR3 DNA reads TGTGCCAGCAGCTTAGGACAGGTTTCCTACGAGCAGTACTTC. Protein sequence: CASSLGQVSYEQYF.

This clone came up once. V usage is TRBV4-1 and J usage is TRBJ1-2; 9 bases agree with TRBD1. The CDR3 is made up of 17 amino acids. The germline CDR1 and CDR2 sequences are MGHRA and YSYEKL. Trimming removed 0 bases from V and 3 bases from J; junction bases left unmatched: 8. CDR3 in amino acids: CASSQDLGQGADYGYTF. The CDR3 coding sequence is TGCGCCAGCAGCCAAGATTTGGGACAGGGAGCTGACTATGGCTACACCTTC.

The CDR3 DNA sequence: TGTGCCAGCACTCATAGCGGGAGGGGCCCCAATGAGCAGTTCTTC. Protein: CASTHSGRGPNEQFF. The chain uses TRBV5-5 and TRBJ2-1; 11 positions agree with TRBD2. Germline CDR1 and CDR2: SGHKS and YYEKEE (reference sequence). This CDR3 is built from 15 residues. V lost 6 bases, J lost 6 bases, and 8 bases stayed unmatched.

Regarding this clone: The same CDR3 is also encoded by other DNA sequences in this sample. CDR3 amino acids: CASSLGGDQPQHF. In nucleotides, the CDR3 is TGTGCCAGCAGCTTAGGGGGGGATCAGCCCCAGCATTTT. The chain employs TRBV7-9 and TRBJ1-5, with D perhaps matching TRBD1 (5 bases). The germline V and J ends were trimmed by 1 base and 5 bases, with 6 bases remaining between them. This CDR3 is built from 13 residues. Germline values: CDR1 SEHNR, CDR2 FQNEAQ (reference sequence).

CDR3 DNA sequence: TGTGCCAGCAGCCGGACTAGCGGGAACACCGGGGAGCTGTTTTTT. Its translation: CASSRTSGNTGELFF. V and J are TRBV7-9 and TRBJ2-2; 10 bases are a match to TRBD2. Trimming at V came to 5 bases and at J to 1 base, leaving 1 base not matched to a gene. This CDR3 contains 15 residues. Germline V CDR1 and CDR2: SEHNR, FQNEAQ (reference sequence).

The chain uses TRBV20-1 and TRBJ2-3; D is possibly TRBD2 (5 bases). CDR3 length equals 11 residues. V was cut by 5 bases and J by 13 bases, with 16 bases left in between. CDR1 is DFQATT and CDR2 is SNEGSKA in the germline V gene (reference sequence). CDR3 bases: TGCAGTGCTGAGGACTCGGGAAGAAAGTATTTT. This encodes CSAEDSGRKYF.

There are a few counts of this clone. Without the conserved terminal phenylalanine or tryptophan, this CDR3 likely stems from a read error. V and J are TRBV13 and TRBJ2-3; TRBD2 matches at 8 bases. The CDR3 has 17 amino acids. CDR1 is PRHDT and CDR2 is FYEKMQ in the germline V gene (reference sequence). J gave up 4 bases and V 2 bases, and 11 bases lay outside the gene matches. In DNA, the CDR3 is TGTGCCAGCAGCTTACCGCGGGGACTAGTTGTGGCAGATACGCAGTATGTT. Translating it yields CASSLPRGLVVADTQYV.

The J gene is TRBJ2-3, the V gene TRBV30, with TRBD2 matching 8 bases. CDR3 length: 13 residues. Per the germline V gene, CDR1 is GTSNPN and CDR2 is SVGIG (reference sequence). Losses at the gene ends were 8 bases for V and 2 bases for J; bases not matched to a gene: 6. In nucleotides, the CDR3 is TGTGCCGGAACTAGCGGAAACACAGATACGCAGTATTTT. Translated, it gives CAGTSGNTDTQYF.

The rearrangement uses TRBV28 and TRBJ1-4; D remains ambiguous. The V gene's germline CDR1 is MDHEN and CDR2 SYDVKM. V was trimmed by 4 bases and J by 3 bases, leaving 9 bases between them. The CDR3 runs 14 residues. In DNA form, the CDR3 reads TGTGCCAGCAGTTACCAGGCACCTAATGAAAAACTGTTTTTT. Amino acids: CASSYQAPNEKLFF. The complete variable domain, with remaining parts taken from reference TRBV28 and TRBJ1-4, reads DVKVTQSSRYLVKRTGEKVFLECVQDMDHENMFWYRQDPGLGLRLIYFSYDVKMKEKGDIPEGYSVSREKKERFSLILESASTNQTSMYLCASSYQAPNEKLFFGSGTQLSVL.

This chain connects TRBV6-6 to TRBJ1-1, with 8 nucleotides matching TRBD1. This CDR3 contains 13 residues. The germline V gene encodes CDR1 MNHNY and CDR2 SVGAGI (reference sequence). Trimming took 2 bases from V and 7 from J; bases not matched to a gene: 3. As DNA, the CDR3 is TGTGCCAGCAGTTACCAGGGGGCCTTTGAAGCTTTCTTT. Translated, it gives CASSYQGAFEAFF.

The gene calls are TRBV5-4 and TRBJ1-1; D not certain. The V and J ends lost 0 bases and 6 bases respectively, with 15 bases between them. The germline gives CDR1 SGHNT, CDR2 YYREEE (reference sequence). CDR3 length: 15 amino acids. In DNA, the CDR3 is TGTGCCAGCAGCTTGGCCCCCAGCGTGGGAGCTGAAGCTTTCTTT. Amino acids: CASSLAPSVGAEAFF.

The CDR3 region is CASRPGQGAMYEQYF. The CDR3 nucleotides are TGTGCCAGCAGGCCTGGACAGGGGGCGATGTACGAGCAGTACTTC. The V call is TRBV28, the J call TRBJ2-7, with 11 bases aligning to TRBD1. This CDR3 contains 15 residues. J lost 4 bases, V lost 6 bases, and 8 bases had no gene match. Germline lookup yields CDR1 MDHEN and CDR2 SYDVKM.

V gene TRBV19 combines with J gene TRBJ2-6; TRBD1 might be the D (6 bases). The CDR3 loop spans 16 amino acids. Germline CDR1 is LNHDA and CDR2 is SQIVND (reference sequence). V gave up 5 bases and J gave up 0 bases, with 11 bases separating them. The CDR3 region is CASSPGHNSGANVLTF. Written as DNA, the CDR3 is TGTGCCAGTAGTCCGGGACACAACTCTGGGGCCAACGTCCTGACTTTC.